The clone carrying this TCR beta chain was counted many times. What it recognizes is unknown. This entry is derived from a study of regulatory T cells in long-lasting Graves disease. Study-wide context: Graves' patients with a new diagnosis had received antithyroid drugs under 3 months. The study's findings and limits: Persistent disease was associated with favored TRBV28 usage and with favored use of TRBJ1-2 and TRBJ2-5.

V shed 2 bases and J shed 5 bases, with 15 bases lying between them. CDR1 and CDR2 from the germline V gene are LGHDT and YNNKEL (reference sequence). This CDR3 spans 15 amino acids. Time point indicated: newly diagnosed GD, antithyroid drugs for less than 3 months. PBMC-derived RNA was used for the TCR library. For TCR beta, libraries came from iRepertoire HTBI primers and Arm-PCR of CDR3 regions. TCRdb re-analysed the multiplex PCR reads in MiXCR, keeping a single row per CDR3 protein. The sample carries approximately 230,000 distinct CDR3 sequences, 18% recorded once. The TCR sequence derives from a female donor with Graves disease. The chain uses TRBV3-1 and TRBJ2-5; D assignment may be TRBD1 or TRBD2 (6 bases each). The sample here was peripheral blood mononuclear cells (PBMCs), taken at new diagnosis, from a patient treated with antithyroid drugs. The CDR3 protein is CASSQQGGRGETQYF. CDR3 in DNA: TGTGCCAGCAGCCAACAAGGGGGGCGCGGGGAGACCCAGTACTTC.